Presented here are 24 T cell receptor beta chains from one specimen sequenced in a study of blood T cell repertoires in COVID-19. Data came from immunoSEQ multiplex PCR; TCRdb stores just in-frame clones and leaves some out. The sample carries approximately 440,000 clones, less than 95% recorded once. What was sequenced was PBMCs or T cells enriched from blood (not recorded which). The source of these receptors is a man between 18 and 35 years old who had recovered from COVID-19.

The CDR3 loop reads CASSYSPTVYGYTF. The CDR3, as DNA: TGTGCCAGCAGTTACTCCCCCACAGTCTATGGCTACACCTTC. The chain combines TRBV6-6 with TRBJ1-2, with D unclear. Trimming stripped 0 bases from V and 4 bases from J, with 9 bases between. The length of the CDR3 is 14 residues. The V gene's germline CDR1 is MNHNY and CDR2 SVGAGI (reference sequence).

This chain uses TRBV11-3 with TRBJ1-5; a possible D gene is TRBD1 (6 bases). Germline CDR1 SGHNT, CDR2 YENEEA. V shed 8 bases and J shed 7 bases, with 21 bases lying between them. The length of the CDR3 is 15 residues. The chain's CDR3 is CASSAGGDGSQPQHF. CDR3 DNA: TGTGCCAGCTCCGCGGGGGGCGATGGGTCGCAGCCCCAGCATTTT.

CDR3 nucleotide sequence: TGCGCCAGCAGCCAATACCTAGCGGGGGGGCCTCAAGAGACCCAGTACTTC. Residues: CASSQYLAGGPQETQYF. The genes are TRBV4-1 and TRBJ2-5; 12 nucleotides align to TRBD2. The V gene end was trimmed by 2 bases and the J gene end by 2 bases; junction bases not matched to a gene: 6. This CDR3 has 17 amino acids. Germline CDR1 MGHRA, CDR2 YSYEKL.

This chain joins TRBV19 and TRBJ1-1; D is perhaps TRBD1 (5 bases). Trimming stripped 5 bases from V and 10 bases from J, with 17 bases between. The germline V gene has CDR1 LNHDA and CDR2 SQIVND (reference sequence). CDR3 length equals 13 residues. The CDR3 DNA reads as TGTGCCAGTAGTCCAAGATCGGGGGATCTAGCTTTCTTT. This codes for CASSPRSGDLAFF.

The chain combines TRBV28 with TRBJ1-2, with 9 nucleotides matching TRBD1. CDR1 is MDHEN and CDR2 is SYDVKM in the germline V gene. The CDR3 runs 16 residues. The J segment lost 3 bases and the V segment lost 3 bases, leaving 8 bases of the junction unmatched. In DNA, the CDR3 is TGTGCCAGCAGTTTGCTTGGACAGGGGTATGACTATGGCTACACCTTC. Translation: CASSLLGQGYDYGYTF.

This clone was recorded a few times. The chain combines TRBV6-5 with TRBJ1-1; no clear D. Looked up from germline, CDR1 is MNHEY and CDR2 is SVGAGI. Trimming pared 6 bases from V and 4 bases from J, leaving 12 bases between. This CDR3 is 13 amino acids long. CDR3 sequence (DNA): TGTGCCAGCAGCTTTACAGTGACCACTGAAGCTTTCTTT. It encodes CASSFTVTTEAFF.

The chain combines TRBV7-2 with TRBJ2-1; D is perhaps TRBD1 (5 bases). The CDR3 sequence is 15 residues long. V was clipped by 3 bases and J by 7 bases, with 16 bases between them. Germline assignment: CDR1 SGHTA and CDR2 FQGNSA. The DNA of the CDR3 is TGTGCCAGCAGCTTGCAGAGGACACTTGGAAATGAGCAGTTCTTC. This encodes CASSLQRTLGNEQFF. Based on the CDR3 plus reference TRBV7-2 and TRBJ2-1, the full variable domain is GAGVSQSPSNKVTEKGKDVELRCDPISGHTALYWYRQSLGQGLEFLIYFQGNSAPDKSGLPSDRFSAERTGGSVSTLTIQRTQQEDSAVYLCASSLQRTLGNEQFFGPGTRLTVL.

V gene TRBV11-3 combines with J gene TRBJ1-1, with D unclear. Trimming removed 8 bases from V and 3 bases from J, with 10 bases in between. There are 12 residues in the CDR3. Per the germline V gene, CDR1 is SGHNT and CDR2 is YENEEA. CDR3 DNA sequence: TGTGCCAGCGAAAACAGATACACTGAAGCTTTCTTT. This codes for CASENRYTEAFF. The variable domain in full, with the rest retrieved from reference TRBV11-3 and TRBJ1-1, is EAGVVQSPRYKIIEKKQPVAFWCNPISGHNTLYWYLQNLGQGPELLIRYENEEAVDDSQLPKDRFSAERLKGVDSTLKIQPAELGDSAVYLCASENRYTEAFFGQGTRLTVV.

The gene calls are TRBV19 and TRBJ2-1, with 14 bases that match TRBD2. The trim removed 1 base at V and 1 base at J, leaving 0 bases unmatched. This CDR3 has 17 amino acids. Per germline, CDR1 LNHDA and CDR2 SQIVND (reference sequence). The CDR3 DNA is TGTGCCAGTAGTATAGGGACTAGCGGGAGGTCCTACAATGAGCAGTTCTTC. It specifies CASSIGTSGRSYNEQFF.

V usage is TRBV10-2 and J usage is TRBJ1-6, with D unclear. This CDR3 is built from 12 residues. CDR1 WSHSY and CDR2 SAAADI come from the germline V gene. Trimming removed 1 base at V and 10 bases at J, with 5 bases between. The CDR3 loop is CASSEFKSPLHF. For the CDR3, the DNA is TGCGCCAGCAGTGAGTTCAAATCACCCCTCCACTTT.

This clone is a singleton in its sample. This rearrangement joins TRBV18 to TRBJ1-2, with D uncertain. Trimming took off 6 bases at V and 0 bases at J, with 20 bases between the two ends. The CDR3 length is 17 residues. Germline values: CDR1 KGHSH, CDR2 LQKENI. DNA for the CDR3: TGTGCCAGCTCCGCAATAATTCTCGACATGACTAACTATGGCTACACCTTC. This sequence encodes CASSAIILDMTNYGYTF.

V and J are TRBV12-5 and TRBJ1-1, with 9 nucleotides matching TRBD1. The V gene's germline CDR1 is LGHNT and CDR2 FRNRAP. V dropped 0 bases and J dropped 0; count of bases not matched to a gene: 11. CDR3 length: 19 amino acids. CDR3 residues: CASGLVGKDRGFLNTEAFF. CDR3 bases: TGTGCTAGTGGTTTGGTAGGGAAGGACAGGGGCTTTCTGAACACTGAAGCTTTCTTT.

The CDR3 loop is CAWSVGGDNQPQHF. Here the CDR3 DNA reads TGTGCCTGGAGTGTAGGGGGTGACAATCAGCCCCAGCATTTT. The rearrangement uses TRBV30 and TRBJ1-5; TRBD1 is a possible D gene (6 bases). CDR1 is GTSNPN, CDR2 SVGIG, per germline (reference sequence). The length of the CDR3 is 14 residues. Trimming pared 0 bases from V and 3 bases from J, leaving 9 bases between.

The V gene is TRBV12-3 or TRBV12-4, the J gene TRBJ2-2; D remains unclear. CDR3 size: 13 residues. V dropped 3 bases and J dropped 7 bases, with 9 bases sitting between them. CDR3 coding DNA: TGTGCCAGCAGTTTCAAATCGGGCGGGGAGCTGTTTTTT. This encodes CASSFKSGGELFF.

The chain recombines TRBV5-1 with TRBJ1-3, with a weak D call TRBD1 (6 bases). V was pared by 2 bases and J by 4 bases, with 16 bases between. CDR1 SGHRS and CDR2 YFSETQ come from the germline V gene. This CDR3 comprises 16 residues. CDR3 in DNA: TGCGCCAGCAGCTTATCCCCCTCAGGGGCGGGAAACACCATATATTTT. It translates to CASSLSPSGAGNTIYF.

The CDR3 DNA reads TGTGCCAGCAGTCAATACGCCGGGACACGCCAGCCCCAGTATTTT. It translates to CASSQYAGTRQPQYF. The V gene is TRBV28, the J gene TRBJ1-5, with D maybe TRBD1 (6 bases). The J call may be incorrect, as the DNA end agrees better with TRBJ2-3. The CDR3 spans 15 residues. Germline-derived CDR1 and CDR2 are MDHEN and SYDVKM.

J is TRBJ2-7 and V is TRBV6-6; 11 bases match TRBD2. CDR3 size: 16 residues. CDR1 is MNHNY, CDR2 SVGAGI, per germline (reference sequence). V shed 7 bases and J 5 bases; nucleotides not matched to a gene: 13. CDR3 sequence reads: CASTQSSGRASHEQYF. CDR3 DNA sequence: TGTGCCAGCACCCAGAGTAGCGGGAGGGCCAGTCACGAGCAGTACTTC.

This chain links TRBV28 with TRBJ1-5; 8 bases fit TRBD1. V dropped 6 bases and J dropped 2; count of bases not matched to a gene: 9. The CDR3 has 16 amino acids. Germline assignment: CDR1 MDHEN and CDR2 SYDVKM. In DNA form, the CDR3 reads TGTGCCAGCAGCAGAAAGACAGGGGAAGGCAATCAGCCCCAGCATTTT. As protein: CASSRKTGEGNQPQHF.

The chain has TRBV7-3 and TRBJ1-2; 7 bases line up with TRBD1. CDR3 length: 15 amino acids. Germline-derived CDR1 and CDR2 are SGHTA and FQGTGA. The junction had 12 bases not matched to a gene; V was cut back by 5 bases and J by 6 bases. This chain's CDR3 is CASSVGAGGLHGYTF. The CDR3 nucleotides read TGTGCCAGCAGCGTCGGTGCAGGGGGTTTGCATGGCTACACCTTC. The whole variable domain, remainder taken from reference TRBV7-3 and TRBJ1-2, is GAGVSQTPSNKVTEKGKYVELRCDPISGHTALYWYRQSLGQGPEFLIYFQGTGAADDSGLPNDRFFAVRPEGSVSTLKIQRTERGDSAVYLCASSVGAGGLHGYTFGSGTRLTVV.

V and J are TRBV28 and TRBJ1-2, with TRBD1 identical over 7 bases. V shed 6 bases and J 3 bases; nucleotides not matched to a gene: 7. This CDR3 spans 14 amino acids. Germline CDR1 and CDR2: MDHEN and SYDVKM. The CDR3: CASRTSQGDYGYTF. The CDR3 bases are TGTGCCAGCAGGACTTCTCAGGGGGACTATGGCTACACCTTC.

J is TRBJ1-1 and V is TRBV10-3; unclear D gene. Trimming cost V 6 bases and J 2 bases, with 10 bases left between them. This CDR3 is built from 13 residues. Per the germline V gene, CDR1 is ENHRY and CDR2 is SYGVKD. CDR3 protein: CAIRAGINTEAFF. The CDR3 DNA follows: TGTGCCATCAGGGCAGGTATAAACACTGAAGCTTTCTTT.

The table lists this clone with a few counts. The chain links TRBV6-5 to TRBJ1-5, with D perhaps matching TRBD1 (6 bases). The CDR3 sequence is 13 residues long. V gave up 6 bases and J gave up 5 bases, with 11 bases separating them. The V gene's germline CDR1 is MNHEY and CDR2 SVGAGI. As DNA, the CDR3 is TGTGCCAGCAGCCTATACAGGGATCAGCCCCAGCATTTT. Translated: CASSLYRDQPQHF.

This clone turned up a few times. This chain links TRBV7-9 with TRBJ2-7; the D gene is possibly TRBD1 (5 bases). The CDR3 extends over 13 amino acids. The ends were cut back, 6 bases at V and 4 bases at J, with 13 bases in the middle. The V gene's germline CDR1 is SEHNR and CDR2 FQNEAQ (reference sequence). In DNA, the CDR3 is TGTGCCAGCAGTTCCCCCCCAGGGTACGAGCAGTACTTC. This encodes CASSSPPGYEQYF.

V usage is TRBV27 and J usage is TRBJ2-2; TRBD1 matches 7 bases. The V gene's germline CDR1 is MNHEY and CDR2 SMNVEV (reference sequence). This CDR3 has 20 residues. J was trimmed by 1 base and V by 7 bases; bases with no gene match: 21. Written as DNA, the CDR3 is TGTGCCAGCACCGTGACAGGGAAACTAACAATACCCAAGAACACCGGGGAGCTGTTTTTT. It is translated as CASTVTGKLTIPKNTGELFF.